One TCR beta chain is described in this entry. Its cognate antigen is unknown. The PCR used 60 Vbeta and 13 Jbeta primers. Assay used: immunoSEQ multiplex PCR; TCRdb lists only in-frame clones, some missing. The sample has more than 80,000 clones, around three quarters seen once. The sample belongs to a study of cytomegalovirus exposure and HLA in healthy donors. Notes on the study in general: In a later analysis, V- and J-gene trimming of beta chains associated with a DCLRE1C missense variant, replicated independently. Accurate predictions that matched the HLA-A and HLA-B alleles of most subjects were reportedly made from TCR beta sequences. A further, later analysis showed that HLA-associated TCR beta chains (compared with equally common others) were more clonally expanded.

This CDR3 region has 14 residues. V was cut by 7 bases and J by 1 base, with 10 bases left in between. Germline CDR1 is ENHRY and CDR2 is SYGVKD. Source material: PBMCs. V and J are TRBV10-3 and TRBJ2-2, with D unresolved. This TCR derives from a boy between 10 and 17 years old in good health and CMV-seronegative. Here the CDR3 reads CAITSDLNTGELFF. The CDR3 region has the DNA TGTGCCATCACCAGCGACCTGAACACCGGGGAGCTGTTTTTT.